This is a list of T cell receptor beta chains from one sample in a study of control samples from healthy donors and cancer patients. Some clones are missing from TCRdb's copy, which holds only in-frame ones; the method was immunoSEQ multiplex PCR. In the table there are over 150,000 clones, under 95% of which are singletons. The sample comprised blood. All receptors derive from a woman aged 18-29 years in good health. CDR3s include the opening cysteine and the closing phenylalanine or tryptophan. D genes are given only for firm matches. Rows give clone size only sometimes, using once, few, many, or a class for an expanded clone.

TRBJ1-1	NA	TRBV2	NA	TGTGCCAGCGCTGAAACCAGGGAGGGGAACACTGAAGCTTTCTTT	CASAETREGNTEAFF
TRBJ1-2	NA	TRBV14	NA	TGTGCCAGCAGCCCCGAGGCGACAAGCTATGGCTACACCTTC	CASSPEATSYGYTF
TRBJ1-6	NA	TRBV10-3	NA	TGTGCCATCAGTGAGTCCGGGAGCCCCAATTCACCCCTCCACTTT	CAISESGSPNSPLHF
TRBJ2-6	NA	TRBV3-1/TRBV3-2	TRBD2	TGTGCCAGCAGCCAATCGGGACTAGCGGGAGTCTCAGGGGCCAACGTCCTGACTTTC	CASSQSGLAGVSGANVLTF
TRBJ2-7	NA	TRBV2	TRBD2	TGTGCCAGCAGGGACGGGACTACCGGGGAGCAGTACTTC	CASRDGTTGEQYF
TRBJ2-5	NA	TRBV6-5	NA	TGTGCCAGCAGTTATAATAGGGATTCAGAGACCCAGTACTTC	CASSYNRDSETQYF
TRBJ2-7	NA	TRBV28	NA	TGTGCCAGCAGACATGGGGTCTCCTACGAGCAGTACTTC	CASRHGVSYEQYF
TRBJ1-2	few	TRBV6-5	NA	TGTGCCAGCAGTCCCCAAAACTATGGCTACACCTTC	CASSPQNYGYTF
TRBJ2-3	NA	TRBV5-4	TRBD2	TGTGCCAGCAGCTCTAGACTAGCCGGGTATACGCAGTATTTT	CASSSRLAGYTQYF
TRBJ2-1	NA	TRBV7-2	NA	TGTGCCAGCAGCTCATTTCCTTCCTCCTACAATGAGCAGTTCTTC	CASSSFPSSYNEQFF
TRBJ1-5	NA	TRBV7-2	TRBD1	TGTGCCAGCAGCTCCCCGGGACAGGGGGTTTCGGCCCAGCATTTT	CASSSPGQGVSAQHF
TRBJ1-6	NA	TRBV19	NA	TGTGCCAGTAATCAGCTAGGGGCACCCCTCCACTTT	CASNQLGAPLHF
TRBJ2-1	NA	TRBV24-1	TRBD2	TGTGCCACCGAGGGACTAGCGAGCAATGAGCAGTTCTTC	CATEGLASNEQFF
TRBJ2-1	NA	TRBV7-9	NA	TGTGCCAGCAGCAAACAAAACAATGAGCAGTTCTTC	CASSKQNNEQFF
TRBJ1-1	once	TRBV4-1	NA	TGCGCCAGCAGCCAAGAATTCCGGCCCATGGGGATGAACACTGAAGCTTTCTTT	CASSQEFRPMGMNTEAFF
TRBJ1-2	once	TRBV6-2/TRBV6-3	NA	TGTGCCAGCAGTTACTCGAAAGAGTTCAGCTATGGCTACACCTTC	CASSYSKEFSYGYTF
TRBJ1-6	NA	TRBV19	NA	TGTGCCAGTAGTGACCCGACAGTTAATTCACCCCTCCACTTT	CASSDPTVNSPLHF
TRBJ1-1	NA	TRBV7-2	TRBD1	TGTGCCAGCAGCTTCCGGGACAGCCGAGAGACTTTCTTT	CASSFRDSRETFF
TRBJ2-5	NA	TRBV6-5	NA	TGTGCCAGCAGTTACAGAGTCAGTTCGGCGGAGACCCAGTACTTC	CASSYRVSSAETQYF
TRBJ1-2	NA	TRBV2	NA	TGTGCCAGCAGTGTAGATTATGGCTACACCTTC	CASSVDYGYTF
TRBJ2-1	NA	TRBV7-8	NA	TGTGCCAGCAGCTTAGCGCACAATGAGCAGTTCTTC	CASSLAHNEQFF
TRBJ1-2	NA	TRBV19	TRBD1	TGTGCCAGTAAGGGACAGGGGGACTATGGCTACACCTTC	CASKGQGDYGYTF
TRBJ1-5	NA	TRBV28	TRBD1	TGTGCCAGCAGTCTGACAGGGGATCAGCCCCAGCATTTT	CASSLTGDQPQHF